Presented here are 17 T cell receptor beta chains from one specimen sequenced in a study of identical twins. In TCRdb, the 5' RACE reads were re-called with MiXCR into one record per CDR3 protein. The sample lists about 1.7 million distinct CDR3 sequences, about 32% occurring once. Source material: cord blood. The receptors shown here come from a newborn girl in good health.

As to this clonotype: This may arise from a read error, as a much more abundant clone is one base away. The chain's CDR3 is CSVEGPSSGPSHEQYF. CDR3 nucleotide sequence: TGCAGCGTTGAAGGACCTTCTAGCGGGCCTTCCCACGAGCAGTACTTC. This chain connects TRBV29-1 to TRBJ2-5, with TRBD2 matching 8 bases. Near its end, the DNA agrees better with TRBJ2-7, so the J call may be wrong. Germline lookup yields CDR1 SQVTM and CDR2 ANQGSEA. The CDR3 spans 16 residues.

V usage is TRBV4-2 and J usage is TRBJ2-2; a possible D gene is TRBD1 (5 bases). Germline V lookup: CDR1 LGHNA, CDR2 YNFKEQ. Trimming shortened V by 0 bases and J by 2 bases, and 13 bases separated the two germline ends. The CDR3 consists of 17 residues. The CDR3: CASSQEGPGINTGELFF. The CDR3, as DNA: TGTGCCAGCAGCCAAGAGGGGCCAGGGATAAACACCGGGGAGCTGTTTTTT.

This clonotype occurred a few times. This sequence joins TRBV6-2 or TRBV6-3 and TRBJ2-4; D remains unclear. This CDR3 is built from 18 residues. Trimming left V 6 bases short and J 4 bases short, with 25 bases between. Germline values: CDR1 MNHEY, CDR2 SVGEGT. The CDR3 DNA is TGTGCCAGCAGCCATACCCCCTCCCAGCAGATGCCGAAAAACATTCAGTACTTC. Translating it yields CASSHTPSQQMPKNIQYF.

The genes are TRBV20-1 and TRBJ2-7; TRBD1 or TRBD2 may be the D gene (5 bases each). The CDR3 runs 14 residues. V lost 6 bases, J lost 0 bases, and 15 bases lay in between. The germline gives CDR1 DFQATT, CDR2 SNEGSKA (reference sequence). CDR3: CSAPLRGASYEQYF. Written as DNA, the CDR3 is TGCAGTGCCCCCCTGAGGGGAGCCTCCTACGAGCAGTACTTC.

The chain joins TRBV20-1 to TRBJ1-2; the D is unclear. Trimming removed 2 bases from V and 3 bases from J, with 10 bases in between. CDR1 is DFQATT and CDR2 is SNEGSKA in the germline V gene (reference sequence). This CDR3 spans 13 amino acids. The CDR3 DNA reads TGCAGTGCTAGATCCGACACGGACTATGGCTACACCTTC. Translated: CSARSDTDYGYTF.

This clonotype came up a few times. The rearrangement links TRBV12-3 or TRBV12-4 to TRBJ2-7; 10 nucleotides align to TRBD2. V gave up 5 bases and J gave up 0 bases; unmatched junction bases: 10. The CDR3 is 17 amino acids. CDR3 sequence reads: CASSPDTSGAPSYEQYF. CDR3 nucleotide sequence: TGTGCCAGCAGTCCCGATACTAGCGGGGCCCCCTCCTACGAGCAGTACTTC.

This clonotype was seen only a few times. The V gene is TRBV27, the J gene TRBJ2-7; D might be TRBD2 (7 bases). The germline V and J ends were trimmed by 8 bases and 2 bases, with 22 bases remaining between them. The germline CDR1 and CDR2 sequences are MNHEY and SMNVEV (reference sequence). The CDR3 totals 16 residues. The CDR3, as DNA: TGTGCCAGCCGTGGCGGGGGCTCCGGGACAACCTACGAGCAGTACTTC. Translation gives CASRGGGSGTTYEQYF.

This clonotype was seen only a few times. The chain joins TRBV21-1 to TRBJ2-3; the table's D call of TRBD2 was not tested on the DNA. TRBV21-1 is given as a pseudogene. This CDR3 contains 16 residues. DNA of the CDR3: TGTGCCAGCAGCAATCTAGCGCCGGAGGTCACAGATACGCAGTATTTT. As protein: CASSNLAPEVTDTQYF.

This clonotype was observed a few times. The V call is TRBV7-2, the J call TRBJ2-7, with 8 bases that match TRBD2. This CDR3 comprises 13 residues. Germline V gene sequence: CDR1 SGHTA, CDR2 FQGNSA. V lost 10 bases to trimming and J lost 5 bases; unmatched junction nucleotides: 10. The CDR3 nucleotides read TGTGCCACACAGACTAGCGTAAACCACGAGCAGTACTTC. Its translation: CATQTSVNHEQYF. Drawing the rest from reference TRBV7-2 and TRBJ2-7, the complete variable domain is GAGVSQSPSNKVTEKGKDVELRCDPISGHTALYWYRQSLGQGLEFLIYFQGNSAPDKSGLPSDRFSAERTGGSVSTLTIQRTQQEDSAVYLCATQTSVNHEQYFGPGTRLTVT.

Concerning this clonotype: The germline gene is not matched at one end of the junction; a read error may be the cause. CDR3 DNA sequence: TGCGCCAGCAGCTTGCCCTCGACAGGGGGGGATGGCTTCACCTTC. Translating gives CASSLPSTGGDGFTF. This sequence joins TRBV5-1 and TRBJ1-2; 9 bases match TRBD1. This CDR3 spans 15 amino acids. Germline lookup yields CDR1 SGHRS and CDR2 YFSETQ.

A word on this clonotype: The junction departs from germline at one end; a sequencing error may be responsible. The chain recombines TRBV20-1 with TRBJ1-6; D is perhaps TRBD1 (5 bases). CDR1 is DFQATT, CDR2 SNEGSKA, per germline (reference sequence). The CDR3 is 18 residues long. Here the CDR3 DNA reads TGCAGTGCTAGAGATCGGGGACTTCATAGCTCCTATAATTCACCCCCCCACTTT. This codes for CSARDRGLHSSYNSPPHF.

The gene calls are TRBV13 and TRBJ1-1; TRBD1 is a possible D gene (5 bases). This CDR3 has 12 residues. The ends were cut back, 4 bases at V and 10 bases at J, with 13 bases in the middle. Germline V CDR1 and CDR2: PRHDT, FYEKMQ (reference sequence). In DNA form, the CDR3 reads TGTGCCAGCAGCTCCTGGGGGGTCGGAGCTTTCTTT. Residues: CASSSWGVGAFF.

This clonotype has just a few counts. This chain joins TRBV6-5 and TRBJ1-5; 7 bases are shared with TRBD1. V shed 6 bases, J shed 5 bases, and the junction held 10 bases outside the gene matches. The germline gives CDR1 MNHEY, CDR2 SVGAGI. This CDR3 spans 15 amino acids. CDR3 coding DNA: TGTGCCAGCAGCAAAACCAGGGACAGCTATCAGCCCCAGCATTTT. Encoded protein: CASSKTRDSYQPQHF.

This clonotype was recorded a few times. J is TRBJ1-4 and V is TRBV4-2, with 8 bases aligning to TRBD1. V was pared by 7 bases and J by 6 bases, with 10 bases of the junction left unmatched. From germline, CDR1 is LGHNA and CDR2 YNFKEQ. This CDR3 has 15 amino acids. This chain's CDR3 is CASNVGDRGDEKLFF. The CDR3, as DNA: TGTGCCAGCAACGTGGGCGACAGGGGAGATGAAAAACTGTTTTTT.

The V gene is TRBV29-1, the J gene TRBJ1-5; D possibly corresponds to TRBD1 (6 bases). V lost 7 bases, J lost 0 bases, and 25 bases lay in between. The CDR3 totals 18 residues. The germline V gene has CDR1 SQVTM and CDR2 ANQGSEA. This CDR3 reads CSADPLSRDTPSNQPQHF. CDR3 coding DNA: TGCAGCGCCGACCCGCTCTCCAGGGACACCCCTAGCAATCAGCCCCAGCATTTT.

In this sample, this clonotype turned up many times. The V call is TRBV5-1, the J call TRBJ2-7; no clear D gene. CDR1 and CDR2 (germline): SGHRS, YFSETQ. The length of the CDR3 is 13 residues. Trimming shortened V by 5 bases and J by 2 bases, and 11 bases separated the two germline ends. The CDR3 DNA follows: TGCGCCAGCAGTAATGGACCACCCTACGAGCAGTACTTC. It is translated as CASSNGPPYEQYF.

The V and J genes are TRBV4-1 and TRBJ2-5; D ambiguous. The tail of the sequence fits TRBJ2-4 better, so the J call may be wrong. The CDR3 totals 15 residues. Germline CDR1 MGHRA, CDR2 YSYEKL. The CDR3 DNA follows: TGCGCCAGCAGCCAAGATCCCAGCAGGAAAAACATTCAGTACTTC. Residues: CASSQDPSRKNIQYF.